The clone carrying this T cell receptor (beta chain) was observed a few times. This sample was taken from a study of blood T cell repertoires in COVID-19. As processed by the authors: Reference gene primer amplification gave nucleated cell count estimates. Some clones are missing from TCRdb's copy, which holds only in-frame ones; the method was immunoSEQ multiplex PCR. V and J calls and clone size are copied from that table; D and trimming were computed from the DNA. Of 60,000 to 75,000 clones in the sample, around nine tenths were seen once. V gave up 5 bases and J gave up 2 bases, with 16 bases separating them. The CDR3 contains 16 residues. CDR1 and CDR2 (germline): MDHEN, SYDVKM.

What was sequenced was peripheral blood. This sequence was found in a woman aged 45-60 years with COVID-19, enrolled during active disease. The chain is built from TRBV28 and TRBJ1-5, with D tentatively TRBD1 (5 bases). The CDR3 DNA sequence: TGTGCCAGCAGTCCCCCGGGAGGGGAGGGCAATCAGCCCCAGCATTTT. This codes for CASSPPGGEGNQPQHF.